This passage covers 28 T cell receptor beta chains from one sample sequenced in a study of T cells in tuberculosis. After thawing and overnight rest, PBMC were stained with GMM-loaded CD1B tetramer, viability dye and anti-CD3 for sorting. CD1B tetramers were loaded with Rhodococcus equi-derived C32 glucose monomycolate. Method: immunoSEQ multiplex PCR; TCRdb's copy keeps in-frame clones and lacks some. The sample has about 58,000 clones, around 90% seen once; the top ten hold 21%. Input material: CD1b-GMM tetramer-negative cells sorted from PBMCs. The receptors were gathered from an adult woman with latent tuberculosis.

The chain employs TRBV29-1 and TRBJ1-2; 8 bases map to TRBD1. There are 13 residues in the CDR3. Germline CDR1 is SQVTM and CDR2 is ANQGSEA. V gave up 3 bases and J gave up 8 bases; unmatched junction bases: 8. The CDR3 loop reads CSVDRTGNGGYTF. CDR3 nucleotide sequence: TGCAGCGTTGACAGGACAGGGAATGGCGGCTACACCTTC.

The CDR3 region is CASSSVSGGLYEQYF. The CDR3 DNA reads TGTGCCAGTTCGTCCGTCTCGGGGGGCCTCTACGAGCAGTACTTC. The rearrangement links TRBV5-4 to TRBJ2-7; a weak D match, TRBD2 (7 bases). The length of the CDR3 is 15 residues. Between the trimmed V and J ends, which lost 8 bases and 3 bases, there was a span of 21 bases. Germline V gives CDR1 SGHNT, CDR2 YYREEE (reference sequence).

The chain is built from TRBV29-1 and TRBJ2-3; 9 nucleotides align to TRBD1. Germline V gene sequence: CDR1 SQVTM, CDR2 ANQGSEA. The trim removed 3 bases at V and 2 bases at J, leaving 9 bases unmatched. The CDR3 totals 16 residues. This CDR3 is CSVDGDRDRVTDTQYF. In DNA form, the CDR3 reads TGCAGCGTTGACGGGGACCGGGACAGGGTCACAGATACGCAGTATTTT.

CDR3 loop: CASSETGNYGYTF. The CDR3 DNA reads TGTGCCAGCAGTGAGACAGGCAACTATGGCTACACCTTC. The gene calls are TRBV6-1 and TRBJ1-2; weak D call: TRBD1 (6 bases). The germline gives CDR1 MNHNS, CDR2 SASEGT. Trimming left V 3 bases short and J 2 bases short, with 7 bases between. This CDR3 is 13 amino acids long.

The CDR3 DNA follows: TGCGCCAGCAGCCAAGGGACTAGCGGGAGGTTTAACAATGAGCAGTTCTTC. This codes for CASSQGTSGRFNNEQFF. The chain carries TRBV4-3 and TRBJ2-1, with TRBD2 matching 14 bases. Germline V CDR1 and CDR2: LGHNA, YSLEER. The trim removed 1 base at V and 5 bases at J, leaving 4 bases unmatched. The CDR3 is 17 amino acids.

The chain carries TRBV6-5 and TRBJ1-1; D unclear. V lost 4 bases and J 3 bases, leaving 18 bases between the germline ends. Germline CDR1 is MNHEY and CDR2 is SVGAGI. This CDR3 is built from 16 residues. The CDR3 region has the DNA TGTGCCAGCAGTTCACAACCGGGGATAGTGGACACTGAAGCTTTCTTT. Translation gives CASSSQPGIVDTEAFF.

This rearrangement joins TRBV27 to TRBJ2-5; D is possibly TRBD2 (5 bases). V lost 1 base to trimming and J lost 5 bases, with 11 bases between them. The germline gives CDR1 MNHEY, CDR2 SMNVEV (reference sequence). This CDR3 region has 14 residues. The CDR3 bases are TGTGCCAGCAGTTTATTGGGAGACGTGGAGACCCAGTACTTC. It codes for CASSLLGDVETQYF.

The chain recombines TRBV7-2 with TRBJ2-3, with 7 positions matching TRBD2. The germline gives CDR1 SGHTA, CDR2 FQGNSA. CDR3 length equals 15 residues. The V segment lost 3 bases and the J segment 3 bases; nucleotides outside the gene matches: 6. CDR3 sequence: CASSFRAGTTDTQYF. The CDR3 DNA is TGTGCCAGCAGCTTCCGAGCGGGAACAACAGATACGCAGTATTTT.

The rearrangement uses TRBV6-5 and TRBJ1-5, with D tentatively TRBD1 (5 bases). Germline V gene lookup returns CDR1 MNHEY and CDR2 SVGAGI. There are 13 residues in the CDR3. V lost 6 bases to trimming and J lost 5 bases, with 11 bases between them. CDR3 protein: CASSLPRDQPQHF. The CDR3 DNA reads TGTGCCAGCAGCCTCCCCAGGGATCAGCCCCAGCATTTT.

The chain has TRBV11-2 and TRBJ1-1; 7 bases line up with TRBD1. V was clipped by 5 bases and J by 5 bases; unmatched bases: 11. Germline assignment: CDR1 SGHAT and CDR2 FQNNGV. The CDR3 is made up of 15 amino acids. The DNA for the CDR3 is TGTGCCAGCAGCCCTCGACAGGGCGTGGGGACTGAAGCTTTCTTT. Amino acid sequence: CASSPRQGVGTEAFF.

This chain connects TRBV2 to TRBJ2-2, with TRBD2 identical over 9 bases. There are 13 residues in the CDR3. Germline V gene sequence: CDR1 SNHLY, CDR2 FYNNEI. The CDR3, as DNA: TGTGCAGCGGGAGGTACGAACACCGGGGAGCTGTTTTTT. Its translation: CAAGGTNTGELFF.

The rearrangement links TRBV21-1 to TRBJ1-2; the DNA was not used to check the table's D call, TRBD1. TRBV21-1 is a pseudogene. This CDR3 comprises 14 residues. CDR3 coding DNA: TGTGCCAGAGTACGAAGGACAGCTAACTATGGCTACACCTTC. Its protein is CARVRRTANYGYTF.

J is TRBJ1-2 and V is TRBV27; 9 bases are shared with TRBD1. Germline-derived CDR1 and CDR2 are MNHEY and SMNVEV (reference sequence). The V gene end was trimmed by 5 bases and the J gene end by 1 base; junction bases not matched to a gene: 11. The CDR3 length is 17 residues. Here the CDR3 reads CASSQLPGTGNNYGYTF. CDR3 nucleotides: TGTGCCAGCAGTCAGCTCCCCGGGACAGGGAATAACTATGGCTACACCTTC.

The genes are TRBV5-6 and TRBJ2-4; D unclear. Trimming pared 3 bases from V and 0 bases from J, leaving 7 bases between. There are 14 residues in the CDR3. CDR1 is SGHDT, CDR2 YYEEEE, per germline. CDR3 region: CASSSPLAKNIQYF. The CDR3 DNA is TGTGCCAGCAGCTCCCCCCTAGCCAAAAACATTCAGTACTTC.

This clone is a singleton in its sample. The J gene is TRBJ1-2, the V gene TRBV10-1, with D possibly being TRBD1 (5 bases). The germline CDR1 and CDR2 sequences are WNHNN and SYGVQD (reference sequence). V lost 4 bases and J 5 bases, leaving 5 bases between the germline ends. CDR3 size: 11 residues. CDR3 DNA sequence: TGCGCCAGCAGTGGACAGTATGGCTACACCTTC. Amino acids: CASSGQYGYTF.

The chain combines TRBV4-3 with TRBJ2-5, with TRBD2 identical over 9 bases. Looked up from germline, CDR1 is LGHNA and CDR2 is YSLEER. Trimming cost V 1 base and J 4 bases; bases outside gene matches: 10. This CDR3 region has 17 residues. CDR3 sequence: CASSQGWREGLGETQYF. DNA for the CDR3: TGCGCCAGCAGCCAAGGGTGGCGGGAGGGCCTAGGAGAGACCCAGTACTTC.

The chain couples TRBV6-4 to TRBJ2-1; 9 nucleotides align to TRBD2. Trimming removed 0 bases from V and 8 bases from J; junction bases left unmatched: 5. The CDR3 consists of 15 residues. Looked up from germline, CDR1 is MRHNA and CDR2 is SNTAGT. CDR3 nucleotide sequence: TGTGCCAGCAGTGACTCCGGCGGGAGGGCCGATGAGCAGTTCTTC. Protein sequence: CASSDSGGRADEQFF.

CDR3 protein: CASRYRGLSTDTQYF. CDR3 in DNA: TGTGCCAGCAGGTACAGGGGGCTGAGCACAGATACGCAGTATTTT. V is TRBV6-5 and J is TRBJ2-3; TRBD1 aligns across 9 bases. The V gene's germline CDR1 is MNHEY and CDR2 SVGAGI. V gave up 6 bases and J gave up 0 bases; unmatched junction bases: 4. The CDR3 consists of 15 residues.

This chain links TRBV7-9 with TRBJ2-7, with a possible D match to TRBD1 (5 bases). The CDR3 is 14 amino acids. Germline lookup yields CDR1 SEHNR and CDR2 FQNEAQ (reference sequence). V was clipped by 0 bases and J by 4 bases, with 10 bases between them. For the CDR3, the DNA is TGTGCCAGCAGCTTAGCAGGGGCCGGGTACGAGCAGTACTTC. It codes for CASSLAGAGYEQYF.

V and J are TRBV11-3 and TRBJ2-2; 10 positions agree with TRBD2. The V and J ends lost 5 bases and 8 bases, in that order; junction bases with no gene match: 2. CDR1 is SGHNT, CDR2 YENEEA, per germline. This CDR3 region has 13 residues. CDR3 sequence reads: CASSGSGRGELFF. CDR3 DNA sequence: TGTGCCAGCAGCGGTAGCGGGAGGGGGGAGCTGTTTTTT.

The chain employs TRBV30 and TRBJ1-1; the D is unclear. Germline values: CDR1 GTSNPN, CDR2 SVGIG (reference sequence). V lost 5 bases, J lost 0 bases, and 10 bases lay in between. The CDR3 runs 13 residues. CDR3 coding DNA: TGTGCCTGGTCGGGTTTCATGAACACTGAAGCTTTCTTT. As protein: CAWSGFMNTEAFF.

This chain links TRBV18 with TRBJ1-1; D may be TRBD1 (5 bases). CDR1 and CDR2 (germline): KGHSH, LQKENI. V was trimmed by 2 bases and J by 8 bases, leaving 18 bases between them. The CDR3 sequence is 15 residues long. Here the CDR3 DNA reads TGTGCCAGCTCACCAAAACCAGGGCCTCGGGAGGAAGCTTTCTTT. Its protein is CASSPKPGPREEAFF. The variable domain in full, completed from reference TRBV18 and TRBJ1-1, reads NAGVMQNPRHLVRRRGQEARLRCSPMKGHSHVYWYRQLPEEGLKFMVYLQKENIIDESGMPKERFSAEFPKEGPSILRIQQVVRGDSAAYFCASSPKPGPREEAFFGQGTRLTVV.

The rearrangement uses TRBV19 and TRBJ2-7, with TRBD2 matching over 11 bases. V lost 5 bases, J lost 3 bases, and 6 bases stayed unmatched. Germline V gene data show CDR1 as LNHDA and CDR2 as SQIVND (reference sequence). CDR3 length equals 15 residues. CDR3 DNA: TGTGCCAGTAGTCAAGGGACTAGCGGCCTCTACGAGCAGTACTTC. Amino acid sequence: CASSQGTSGLYEQYF.

The rearrangement links TRBV27 to TRBJ1-2, with 9 nucleotides matching TRBD1. Germline trimming cut 6 bases from V and 8 bases from J; bases unmatched to any gene: 7. Germline-derived CDR1 and CDR2 are MNHEY and SMNVEV (reference sequence). The CDR3 covers 13 residues. CDR3 sequence (DNA): TGTGCCAGCAGACAGGGGGCAGCTGGCGGCTACACCTTC. Translated: CASRQGAAGGYTF.

The rearrangement joins TRBV11-2 to TRBJ1-4; TRBD1 matches 10 bases. Looked up from germline, CDR1 is SGHAT and CDR2 is FQNNGV. V shed 4 bases, J shed 8 bases, and the junction held 10 bases outside the gene matches. The CDR3 totals 16 residues. CDR3 sequence (DNA): TGTGCCAGCAGCTCGGGACAGGGGACTCACGGAGAAAAACTGTTTTTT. It encodes CASSSGQGTHGEKLFF.

The genes are TRBV4-1 and TRBJ1-5; maybe TRBD1 (5 bases). Trimming removed 0 bases at V and 5 bases at J, with 11 bases between. The CDR3 length is 15 residues. Germline values: CDR1 MGHRA, CDR2 YSYEKL. The DNA for the CDR3 is TGCGCCAGCAGCCAAGATTGGGGGAGGCATCAGCCCCAGCATTTT. Amino acid sequence: CASSQDWGRHQPQHF.

The chain links TRBV9 to TRBJ2-7, with D maybe TRBD2 (5 bases). In germline, CDR1 is SGDLS, CDR2 YYNGEE. Between the trimmed V and J ends, which lost 0 bases and 4 bases, there was a span of 11 bases. CDR3 length: 14 residues. CDR3 DNA sequence: TGTGCCAGCAGCGTAGCGAGGACGGGATACGAGCAGTACTTC. Protein sequence: CASSVARTGYEQYF. Looking up the rest from reference TRBV9 and TRBJ2-7 gives the full variable domain: DSGVTQTPKHLITATGQRVTLRCSPRSGDLSVYWYQQSLDQGLQFLIQYYNGEERAKGNILERFSAQQFPDLHSELNLSSLELGDSALYFCASSVARTGYEQYFGPGTRLTVT.

V usage is TRBV4-1 and J usage is TRBJ1-5; D unclear. CDR3 length: 16 residues. Trimming took 3 bases from V and 7 from J, leaving 19 bases between them. Per the germline V gene, CDR1 is MGHRA and CDR2 is YSYEKL. CDR3 bases: TGCGCCAGCAGCCACCCCCGGGGAGAATCCGGGCAGCCCCAGCATTTT. It translates to CASSHPRGESGQPQHF.